Shown below are 2 T cell receptor beta chains from a single sample sequenced in a study of blood T cell repertoires in COVID-19. Here immunoSEQ multiplex PCR was the method, and the copy in TCRdb shows in-frame clones only, minus some. The sample lists more than 300,000 clones; 85% to 95% were seen once. Sequencing input: PBMCs or T cells enriched from blood (not recorded which). These TCRs come from a woman aged 25 to 45 who had been exposed to COVID-19.

The J gene is TRBJ1-1, the V gene TRBV2; TRBD1 matches at 9 bases. J lost 5 bases, V lost 7 bases, and 5 bases had no gene match. Germline V gene sequence: CDR1 SNHLY, CDR2 FYNNEI. CDR3 size: 13 residues. The CDR3 region has the DNA TGTGCCAGCAATCCGGACAGGGGTACTGAAGCTTTCTTT. The encoded protein is CASNPDRGTEAFF.

The gene calls are TRBV14 and TRBJ2-7; D call uncertain. Per the germline V gene, CDR1 is SGHDN and CDR2 is FVKESK. V was pared by 3 bases and J by 2 bases, with 17 bases between. The CDR3 covers 16 residues. The DNA for the CDR3 is TGTGCCAGCAGCCATTCGAGTAGTTACCTCCCCTACGAGCAGTACTTC. Translating it yields CASSHSSSYLPYEQYF. Full variable domain (missing parts from reference TRBV14 and TRBJ2-7): EAGVTQFPSHSVIEKGQTVTLRCDPISGHDNLYWYRRVMGKEIKFLLHFVKESKQDESGMPNNRFLAERTGGTYSTLKVQPAELEDSGVYFCASSHSSSYLPYEQYFGPGTRLTVT.